This note documents a single TCR beta chain sequence. These data are taken from a study of blood T cell repertoires in COVID-19. Study overall: Sites across the United States, Italy and Spain contributed samples from acute and convalescent COVID-19. T cells, B-cell-depleted T cells, or PBMCs provided the cDNA or gDNA that served as material.

The data were produced by immunoSEQ multiplex PCR, yet TCRdb's version contains in-frame clones alone and is incomplete. The sample comprises fewer than 150,000 clones, roughly 90% of which are singletons, and about 10% rests with the top ten. The material sequenced was peripheral blood. This clonotype was obtained from a man over 45 with active or convalescent COVID-19.

The CDR3 spells CASSLIGGEQFF. Here the CDR3 DNA reads TGTGCCAGCAGTTTAATCGGGGGGGAGCAGTTCTTC. V is TRBV12-3 or TRBV12-4 and J is TRBJ2-1; 7 positions agree with TRBD2. V shed 2 bases and J 10 bases; nucleotides not matched to a gene: 2. The CDR3 runs 12 residues.